The next 8 T cell receptor beta chains were all read from a single sample in a study of sequential checkpoint blockade in melanoma. Treatment of the sample: randomized to nivolumab then ipilimumab (arm A) or the reverse (arm B). The method was immunoSEQ multiplex PCR; TCRdb's version includes in-frame clones alone and lacks a portion of them. The table records approximately 12,000 clones, about 79% of them present only once. Sequenced material: CD8+ T cells sorted from blood (inferred from file names), taken from a patient given nivolumab and ipilimumab in sequence. These receptors all stem from a human donor with melanoma.

This chain connects TRBV9 to TRBJ1-2; tentatively, D is TRBD1 (5 bases). Germline CDR1 reads SGDLS; CDR2 reads YYNGEE. V was cut by 3 bases and J by 4 bases, with 13 bases left in between. The CDR3 has 14 amino acids. As DNA, the CDR3 is TGTGCCAGCAGCGCGCCCAACAGGCCCTATGGCTACACCTTC. Translated, it gives CASSAPNRPYGYTF.

V is TRBV28 and J is TRBJ2-7; the match to TRBD2 covers 11 bases. This CDR3 has 17 amino acids. Germline V lookup: CDR1 MDHEN, CDR2 SYDVKM. After removal of 2 bases from V and 3 bases from J, the junction contained 9 bases not matched to a gene. The CDR3 loop reads CASSLGVSGRGGYEQYF. The DNA of the CDR3 is TGTGCCAGCAGTTTAGGGGTTAGCGGGAGGGGTGGCTACGAGCAGTACTTC.

This sequence joins TRBV9 and TRBJ2-5; D might be TRBD2 (7 bases). Germline values: CDR1 SGDLS, CDR2 YYNGEE. CDR3 size: 16 residues. With 0 bases removed from V and 0 bases from J, the gap between germline ends came to 12 bases. DNA of the CDR3: TGTGCCAGCAGCGTAGCCCGGGGGGCCCACCAAGAGACCCAGTACTTC. Protein sequence: CASSVARGAHQETQYF.

The chain is built from TRBV19 and TRBJ2-3; 12 positions match TRBD2. This CDR3 is 15 amino acids long. Trimming cost V 3 bases and J 5 bases; bases outside gene matches: 3. Germline CDR1 is LNHDA and CDR2 is SQIVND (reference sequence). CDR3 nucleotides: TGTGCCAGTAGTATCCTAGCGGGAGGGCTAGATACGCAGTATTTT. This translates into CASSILAGGLDTQYF.

The chain links TRBV9 to TRBJ2-7, with 11 nucleotides matching TRBD1. Germline values: CDR1 SGDLS, CDR2 YYNGEE. There are 15 residues in the CDR3. V was pared by 0 bases and J by 3 bases, with 2 bases of the junction left unmatched. In nucleotides, the CDR3 is TGTGCCAGCAGCGTAGGTGGGACAGGGGGCTACGAGCAGTACTTC. Translating it yields CASSVGGTGGYEQYF.

In its sample, this clone was seen once. The CDR3 coding sequence is TGTGCCAGCAGTCCGGGATTGAGATGGCAGACCCAGTACTTC. Encoded protein: CASSPGLRWQTQYF. The chain recombines TRBV27 with TRBJ2-5, with D maybe TRBD2 (5 bases). The CDR3 has 14 residues. Germline CDR1 and CDR2: MNHEY and SMNVEV (reference sequence). The ends were cut back, 5 bases at V and 6 bases at J, with 16 bases in the middle.

To note about this clone: The junction departs from the called germline gene at one end, perhaps through a read error. The chain joins TRBV19 to TRBJ1-5; the D gene is possibly TRBD1 (6 bases). The germline gives CDR1 LNHDA, CDR2 SQIVND (reference sequence). The CDR3 is made up of 16 amino acids. The CDR3 here is CASSIGTGGLNQPQHF. The DNA of the CDR3 is TGTGCCAGTAGCATAGGGACGGGGGGCCTCAATCAGCCCCAGCATTTT.

This clone was observed a few times. The genes are TRBV6-1 and TRBJ2-7, with 8 positions matching TRBD1. V lost 4 bases to trimming and J lost 1 base; unmatched junction nucleotides: 6. The CDR3 runs 15 residues. CDR1 and CDR2 (germline): MNHNS, SASEGT. The CDR3 nucleotides are TGTGCCAGCAGTGTGCCGGGACAGGCTTCCTACGAGCAGTACTTC. Protein: CASSVPGQASYEQYF.